This T cell receptor (beta chain) appears in the sequencing data of a study of Graves' ophthalmopathy and Graves' hyperthyroidism. This clonotype was picked up many times. Antigen: not known. Whole-study findings and limits: In blood, most expanded thyroid clonotypes above 0.001 frequency were also detected.

As the template, RNA transcripts were used to amplify TCR beta CDR3 regions. The library came from an HTBI-primed first-round RT-PCR and a second-round multiplex PCR. TCRdb fed the multiplex PCR reads into MiXCR, producing one record per CDR3 protein. The profile covers hundreds of thousands of distinct CDR3 sequences, with under 25% appearing a single time and around two fifths taken by the ten largest. The ends lost 7 bases at V and 5 bases at J; junction bases unmatched: 10. The V gene's germline CDR1 is SNHLY and CDR2 FYNNEI. CDR3 length: 15 residues. This chain links TRBV2 with TRBJ1-2, with TRBD1 identical over 10 bases. Material: peripheral blood. This sequence originates from a woman aged 45-65 years with Graves' ophthalmopathy. CDR3 sequence (DNA): TGTGCCAGCACCATCGGGACAGGGGAGGGATATGGCTACACCTTC. It specifies CASTIGTGEGYGYTF.